Shown below are 28 T cell receptor beta chains from a single sample sequenced in a study of cytomegalovirus exposure and HLA in healthy donors. PCR involved 60 Vbeta and 13 Jbeta primers. Using immunoSEQ multiplex PCR, the repertoire was profiled, and TCRdb retains in-frame clones only, with some absent. The repertoire includes under 300,000 clones, around 66% of them detected once, and about 2.1% sits in the top ten. The sequenced sample consisted of PBMCs. All receptors come from a female donor in good health and CMV-seronegative.

The chain joins TRBV29-1 to TRBJ2-7; a weak D match, TRBD2 (6 bases). Deletions cut 5 bases from V and 6 bases from J, with 14 bases between. Germline CDR1 is SQVTM and CDR2 is ANQGSEA. The CDR3 length is 12 residues. The chain's CDR3 is CSVYMEGVEQYF. CDR3 nucleotides: TGCAGCGTTTATATGGAGGGCGTCGAGCAGTACTTC.

The chain is built from TRBV7-9 and TRBJ2-7; D uncertain. The germline V and J ends were trimmed by 2 bases and 2 bases, with 13 bases remaining between them. CDR3 length: 15 amino acids. Germline CDR1 reads SEHNR; CDR2 reads FQNEAQ (reference sequence). Written as DNA, the CDR3 is TGTGCCAGCAGCTTATTAGGCCCAGGCCCCTACGAGCAGTACTTC. It encodes CASSLLGPGPYEQYF. The whole variable domain, filled in from reference TRBV7-9 and TRBJ2-7, reads DTGVSQNPRHKITKRGQNVTFRCDPISEHNRLYWYRQTLGQGPEFLTYFQNEAQLEKSRLLSDRFSAERPKGSFSTLEIQRTEQGDSAMYLCASSLLGPGPYEQYFGPGTRLTVT.

The chain joins TRBV27 to TRBJ2-7; 8 bases match TRBD1. Trimming at V came to 4 bases and at J to 5 bases, leaving 10 bases not matched to a gene. Germline values: CDR1 MNHEY, CDR2 SMNVEV (reference sequence). This CDR3 contains 15 residues. As DNA, the CDR3 is TGTGCCAGCAGTTCCTTCGGACAGGGAGGTAACGAGCAGTACTTC. Its protein product is CASSSFGQGGNEQYF.

The rearrangement links TRBV10-1 to TRBJ2-3; TRBD2 matches 7 bases. With 2 bases clipped from V and 2 bases from J, the junction kept 7 bases outside the gene matches. This CDR3 is 16 amino acids long. Looked up from germline, CDR1 is WNHNN and CDR2 is SYGVQD (reference sequence). In DNA, the CDR3 is TGCGCCAGCAGTGAGAGAGCTAGCGGAACCACAGATACGCAGTATTTT. Protein sequence: CASSERASGTTDTQYF.

Here the CDR3 reads CASSPSDRLNTEAFF. The CDR3, as DNA: TGTGCCAGCAGCCCGTCCGACAGGCTGAACACTGAAGCTTTCTTT. The rearrangement links TRBV13 to TRBJ1-1; D is possibly TRBD1 (6 bases). The germline V and J ends were trimmed by 5 bases and 0 bases, with 13 bases remaining between them. The CDR3 has 15 residues. CDR1 is PRHDT and CDR2 is FYEKMQ in the germline V gene (reference sequence).

The chain combines TRBV9 with TRBJ2-5; D may be TRBD2 (6 bases). CDR3 size: 17 residues. V was clipped by 2 bases and J by 3 bases, with 20 bases between them. Germline V CDR1 and CDR2: SGDLS, YYNGEE. This CDR3 reads CASSVAGTSHVEETQYF. CDR3 nucleotides: TGTGCCAGCAGCGTCGCCGGGACTTCCCATGTGGAAGAGACCCAGTACTTC.

The chain carries TRBV6-1 and TRBJ2-1, with 10 bases lining up with TRBD2. This CDR3 comprises 13 residues. Unmatched junction bases numbered 3, after V lost 11 bases and J lost 2 bases. CDR1 and CDR2 from the germline V gene are MNHNS and SASEGT. CDR3 in amino acids: CAASGSPYNEQFF. Here the CDR3 DNA reads TGTGCCGCTAGCGGGAGCCCCTACAATGAGCAGTTCTTC.

The chain couples TRBV5-1 to TRBJ2-3, with 7 bases that match TRBD2. Germline CDR1 SGHRS, CDR2 YFSETQ. The CDR3 extends over 14 amino acids. Trimming at V came to 4 bases and at J to 2 bases, leaving 4 bases not matched to a gene. For the CDR3, the DNA is TGCGCCAGCAGCCGGGGGGAGGTCACAGATACGCAGTATTTT. Protein product: CASSRGEVTDTQYF.

The chain carries TRBV10-3 and TRBJ1-1; a possible D gene is TRBD1 (5 bases). The CDR3 extends over 14 amino acids. V lost 6 bases, J lost 1 base, and 12 bases lay in between. The germline V gene has CDR1 ENHRY and CDR2 SYGVKD. The CDR3 sequence: CAIRPGHSNTEAFF. DNA of the CDR3: TGTGCCATCAGGCCCGGACACTCGAACACTGAAGCTTTCTTT.

Concerning this clone: The germline gene is not matched at one end of the junction; a read error may be the cause. The chain joins TRBV15 to TRBJ2-3, with TRBD2 matching 13 bases. The CDR3 is 16 amino acids. CDR1 and CDR2 (germline): LNHNV, YYDKDF (reference sequence). The CDR3 sequence: CATSRGTSGSIDTQYF. The CDR3, as DNA: TGTGCCACCAGCAGAGGGACTAGCGGGAGCATAGATACGCAGTATTTT.

Only a few counts were recorded for this clone. The chain carries TRBV2 and TRBJ2-7; 7 bases are a match to TRBD1. The CDR3 sequence is 15 residues long. The J segment lost 3 bases and the V segment lost 1 base, leaving 6 bases of the junction unmatched. Per the germline V gene, CDR1 is SNHLY and CDR2 is FYNNEI. CDR3 residues: CASSEGPGGIYEQYF. CDR3 in DNA: TGTGCCAGCAGTGAAGGCCCAGGGGGAATCTACGAGCAGTACTTC.

The V gene is TRBV15, the J gene TRBJ1-2, with D tentatively TRBD1 (6 bases). CDR1 is LNHNV and CDR2 is YYDKDF in the germline V gene (reference sequence). This CDR3 region has 16 residues. V lost 5 bases to trimming and J lost 2 bases, with 18 bases between them. The CDR3: CATSPGTSKGNYGYTF. The CDR3 coding sequence is TGTGCCACCAGCCCCGGGACATCAAAAGGAAACTATGGCTACACCTTC.

V is TRBV2 and J is TRBJ2-1; 7 positions match TRBD2. Germline V gene data show CDR1 as SNHLY and CDR2 as FYNNEI. V was clipped by 1 base and J by 8 bases; unmatched bases: 14. This CDR3 comprises 17 residues. The CDR3 is CASSEGGTTVRRDEQFF. The CDR3 DNA reads TGTGCCAGCAGTGAAGGGGGGACTACGGTGAGGAGGGATGAGCAGTTCTTC.

V and J are TRBV5-6 and TRBJ2-7, with 14 bases that match TRBD2. The germline V gene has CDR1 SGHDT and CDR2 YYEEEE. This CDR3 is 17 amino acids long. V was clipped by 3 bases and J by 4 bases; unmatched bases: 9. Here the CDR3 reads CASSYGTSGGYPYEQYF. Written as DNA, the CDR3 is TGTGCCAGCAGCTACGGGACTAGCGGGGGATACCCTTACGAGCAGTACTTC. The variable domain in full, with the rest retrieved from reference TRBV5-6 and TRBJ2-7, is DAGVTQSPTHLIKTRGQQVTLRCSPKSGHDTVSWYQQALGQGPQFIFQYYEEEERQRGNFPDRFSGHQFPNYSSELNVNALLLGDSALYLCASSYGTSGGYPYEQYFGPGTRLTVT.

This clone was detected only once. This rearrangement joins TRBV15 to TRBJ2-1; the match to TRBD2 covers 7 bases. The CDR3 has 15 residues. Trimming took 1 base from V and 8 from J; bases not matched to a gene: 8. Germline CDR1 and CDR2: LNHNV and YYDKDF (reference sequence). CDR3 in amino acids: CATSRVTGGIDEQFF. The CDR3 nucleotides read TGTGCCACCAGCAGAGTAACGGGAGGTATCGATGAGCAGTTCTTC.

This chain links TRBV7-2 with TRBJ2-3; 9 bases match TRBD2. Germline loops: CDR1 SGHTA, CDR2 FQGNSA. Losses at the gene ends were 4 bases for V and 3 bases for J; bases not matched to a gene: 2. This CDR3 has 14 residues. CDR3 nucleotides: TGTGCCAGCAGCTCAGGACTAGCGACAGATACGCAGTATTTT. This gives the protein CASSSGLATDTQYF.

This chain connects TRBV20-1 to TRBJ2-7; D call uncertain. This CDR3 has 11 amino acids. Deletions cut 6 bases from V and 2 bases from J, with 8 bases between. The germline V gene encodes CDR1 DFQATT and CDR2 SNEGSKA (reference sequence). The CDR3 DNA reads as TGCAGTGCGCGGCAGACCTACGAGCAGTACTTC. Amino acid sequence: CSARQTYEQYF.

This rearrangement joins TRBV19 to TRBJ2-3, with 8 positions matching TRBD2. Per germline, CDR1 LNHDA and CDR2 SQIVND (reference sequence). CDR3 size: 15 residues. V lost 5 bases and J lost 4; bases outside the gene matches: 8. CDR3 bases: TGTGCCAGTAGTGTTAGCGGGACGGGCCCAGATACGCAGTATTTT. This translates into CASSVSGTGPDTQYF.

The chain employs TRBV5-1 and TRBJ2-2, with 14 positions matching TRBD2. The CDR3 is 18 amino acids. Trimming cost V 4 bases and J 7 bases; bases outside gene matches: 12. Germline V gene lookup returns CDR1 SGHRS and CDR2 YFSETQ. CDR3 nucleotides: TGCGCCAGCAGCCTACCGGGACTAGCGGGAGTCATAGTCGGGGAGCTGTTTTTT. Its translation: CASSLPGLAGVIVGELFF.

This chain joins TRBV2 and TRBJ1-1; D ambiguous. CDR1 is SNHLY and CDR2 is FYNNEI in the germline V gene. The CDR3 sequence is 13 residues long. The V end lost 5 bases, the J end lost 2 bases, and 9 bases lay between the germline ends. The CDR3 loop reads CASSSRSNTEAFF. The CDR3 DNA reads TGTGCCAGCAGTTCCCGCAGTAACACTGAAGCTTTCTTT.

The chain couples TRBV29-1 to TRBJ2-7; 9 bases are a match to TRBD1. J was trimmed by 5 bases and V by 5 bases; bases with no gene match: 7. Germline loops: CDR1 SQVTM, CDR2 ANQGSEA. The CDR3 has 13 residues. In DNA form, the CDR3 reads TGCAGCGTTCCGGGACAGGGTGCCCACGAGCAGTACTTC. It is translated as CSVPGQGAHEQYF.

This clone was seen a single time. This chain uses TRBV29-1 with TRBJ2-7; 8 bases are shared with TRBD2. With 4 bases clipped from V and 6 bases from J, the junction kept 14 bases outside the gene matches. CDR1 is SQVTM and CDR2 is ANQGSEA in the germline V gene. There are 15 residues in the CDR3. As DNA, the CDR3 is TGCAGCGTTGCCGGGGGGGAGCGGTCTGTATCCGAGCAGTACTTC. Its protein product is CSVAGGERSVSEQYF.

V gene TRBV30 combines with J gene TRBJ1-6; 10 bases match TRBD1. Germline CDR1 reads GTSNPN; CDR2 reads SVGIG (reference sequence). The CDR3 totals 12 residues. CDR3 sequence (DNA): TGTGCTTCGACAGGGGGCAATTCACCCCTCCACTTT. Its translation: CASTGGNSPLHF.

The chain links TRBV5-1 to TRBJ2-4; 7 bases line up with TRBD1. The germline V gene has CDR1 SGHRS and CDR2 YFSETQ. The junction had 10 bases not matched to a gene; V was cut back by 0 bases and J by 7 bases. The CDR3 totals 16 residues. The CDR3 spells CASSLEQQGLRNIQYF. CDR3 nucleotides: TGCGCCAGCAGCTTGGAACAACAGGGGCTGAGGAACATTCAGTACTTC. Combining the CDR3 with reference TRBV5-1 and TRBJ2-4 gives the whole variable domain KAGVTQTPRYLIKTRGQQVTLSCSPISGHRSVSWYQQTPGQGLQFLFEYFSETQRNKGNFPGRFSGRQFSNSRSEMNVSTLELGDSALYLCASSLEQQGLRNIQYFGAGTRLSVL.

CDR3: CASSQVLQRPGQVYNEQFF. The CDR3 nucleotides are TGCGCCAGCAGCCAAGTTCTCCAGCGCCCGGGACAAGTATACAATGAGCAGTTCTTC. The chain links TRBV4-1 to TRBJ2-1; perhaps TRBD1 as D (6 bases). There are 19 residues in the CDR3. Germline V gene data show CDR1 as MGHRA and CDR2 as YSYEKL. Trimming took off 1 base at V and 4 bases at J, with 23 bases between the two ends.

This clone came up once. This chain joins TRBV10-3 and TRBJ2-3; no reliable D call. The V and J ends lost 2 bases and 0 bases respectively, with 6 bases between them. The CDR3 consists of 14 residues. CDR1 is ENHRY, CDR2 SYGVKD, per germline. CDR3 nucleotide sequence: TGTGCCATCAGTGAGACTACAAGCACAGATACGCAGTATTTT. It encodes CAISETTSTDTQYF.

This chain links TRBV7-9 with TRBJ2-7, with TRBD2 as a possible D gene (6 bases). Germline values: CDR1 SEHNR, CDR2 FQNEAQ (reference sequence). V was shortened by 5 bases and J by 7 bases, with 15 bases between the two germline ends. CDR3 length: 13 amino acids. The CDR3 nucleotides are TGTGCCAGCAGCACCGGGACTTGGGGGGAGCAGTACTTC. Protein product: CASSTGTWGEQYF.

This chain joins TRBV4-1 and TRBJ2-2, with a tentative D call TRBD1 (5 bases). Germline CDR1 and CDR2: MGHRA and YSYEKL. CDR3 length: 18 amino acids. V lost 0 bases and J lost 2, with 16 bases in between. The CDR3 is CASSQDREGVRNTGELFF. The CDR3 DNA reads TGCGCCAGCAGCCAAGATAGGGAAGGGGTCAGAAACACCGGGGAGCTGTTTTTT.